Below are 22 T cell receptor beta chains sequenced from a single sample in a study of T cell responses to AZD1222 COVID-19 vaccine. Here immunoSEQ multiplex PCR was the method, and the copy in TCRdb shows in-frame clones only, minus some. The sample gives some 170,000 clones, 80% to 95% of which show up once; roughly 1% is in the top ten. Sequenced here: peripheral blood, sampled 28 days after the second dose of the MenACWY control vaccine. Receptors were obtained from an adult who received the MenACWY meningococcal vaccine as a control.

The V gene is TRBV3-1 (or the pseudogene TRBV3-2), the J gene TRBJ2-1; weak D call: TRBD2 (6 bases). The CDR3 consists of 13 residues. V lost 4 bases, J lost 8 bases, and 12 bases lay in between. The germline V gene encodes CDR1 LGHDT and CDR2 YNNKEL (reference sequence). Here the CDR3 reads CASSLGTPHEQFF. The DNA of the CDR3 is TGTGCCAGCAGCCTGGGGACTCCGCATGAGCAGTTCTTC.

In its sample, this clone was seen once. The genes are TRBV3-1 (or the pseudogene TRBV3-2) and TRBJ1-2, with D possibly matching TRBD1 (5 bases). V was trimmed by 5 bases and J by 5 bases, leaving 9 bases between them. Germline lookup yields CDR1 LGHDT and CDR2 YNNKEL (reference sequence). The CDR3 covers 12 residues. The CDR3 bases are TGTGCCAGCAGCACTCGACAGTATGGCTACACCTTC. It translates to CASSTRQYGYTF.

V is TRBV7-8 and J is TRBJ2-3; 9 bases map to TRBD2. The CDR3 is 12 amino acids. The V gene's germline CDR1 is SGHVS and CDR2 FQNEAQ. The CDR3 sequence is CAGGGAADTQYF. The DNA for the CDR3 is TGTGCGGGCGGGGGGGCAGCAGATACGCAGTATTTT.

This chain uses TRBV6-5 with TRBJ1-5; D call uncertain. Per the germline V gene, CDR1 is MNHEY and CDR2 is SVGAGI. V lost 6 bases and J 1 base, leaving 1 base between the germline ends. The CDR3 loop spans 11 amino acids. The CDR3 protein is CASRSNQPQHF. The CDR3 DNA is TGTGCCAGCAGAAGCAATCAGCCCCAGCATTTT.

The chain employs TRBV10-3 and TRBJ2-7; TRBD2 aligns across 8 bases. CDR3 size: 17 residues. Germline CDR1 reads ENHRY; CDR2 reads SYGVKD. With V trimmed by 3 bases and J by 6 bases, 16 bases remained unmatched. The CDR3 DNA reads TGTGCCATCAGTGACCCTGTGGGCGGGGGGCTGGGAGGCGAGCAGTACTTC. Protein sequence: CAISDPVGGGLGGEQYF.

This clone has only a few counts. The chain has TRBV2 and TRBJ1-3; D remains ambiguous. The CDR3 runs 15 residues. The V gene's germline CDR1 is SNHLY and CDR2 FYNNEI. Trimming shortened V by 4 bases and J by 2 bases, and 12 bases separated the two germline ends. The CDR3, as DNA: TGTGCCAGCAGTGGGTCCCCGTCTCCTGGAAACACCATATATTTT. This encodes CASSGSPSPGNTIYF.

The CDR3 here is CATQGGLYEQYF. CDR3 sequence (DNA): TGTGCCACCCAAGGAGGTTTATACGAGCAGTACTTC. This rearrangement joins TRBV6-5 to TRBJ2-7; TRBD2 is a possible D gene (5 bases). Germline CDR1 reads MNHEY; CDR2 reads SVGAGI. CDR3 length equals 12 residues. Trimming shortened V by 10 bases and J by 4 bases, and 14 bases separated the two germline ends.

The chain carries TRBV7-9 and TRBJ2-6; D unresolved. Germline V gene sequence: CDR1 SEHNR, CDR2 FQNEAQ (reference sequence). V lost 4 bases and J lost 4, with 8 bases in between. The CDR3 consists of 14 residues. The CDR3 region has the DNA TGTGCCAGCAGCTCCCTGGGCGGGGCCAACGTCCTGACTTTC. As protein: CASSSLGGANVLTF.

This clone appeared once. The rearrangement links TRBV9 to TRBJ1-1; D call uncertain. CDR1 and CDR2 from the germline V gene are SGDLS and YYNGEE. Between the trimmed V and J ends, which lost 5 bases and 0 bases, there was a span of 11 bases. The CDR3 extends over 14 amino acids. The CDR3, as DNA: TGTGCCAGCAGTCCCCAGGTGGTGAACACTGAAGCTTTCTTT. It specifies CASSPQVVNTEAFF.

This chain uses TRBV6-1 with TRBJ1-1; TRBD1 aligns across 7 bases. The length of the CDR3 is 16 residues. The ends lost 4 bases at V and 5 bases at J; junction bases unmatched: 13. The germline V gene encodes CDR1 MNHNS and CDR2 SASEGT. As DNA, the CDR3 is TGTGCCAGCAGTGTATACTCAGGGGGAGGGGGGACTGAAGCTTTCTTT. Protein product: CASSVYSGGGGTEAFF.

This sequence joins TRBV19 and TRBJ1-5; the D gene is possibly TRBD1 (6 bases). The V and J ends lost 4 bases and 4 bases respectively, with 17 bases between them. From germline, CDR1 is LNHDA and CDR2 SQIVND (reference sequence). This CDR3 comprises 16 residues. The CDR3 DNA is TGTGCCAGTAGTACTTACAGGGAAAAAAGGAATCAGCCCCAGCATTTT. Translating it yields CASSTYREKRNQPQHF.

This clone appeared once. V is TRBV3-1 (or the pseudogene TRBV3-2) and J is TRBJ1-4; D unclear. The CDR3 has 13 amino acids. Deletions cut 4 bases from V and 7 bases from J, with 10 bases between. CDR1 LGHDT and CDR2 YNNKEL come from the germline V gene (reference sequence). The CDR3 region has the DNA TGTGCCAGCAGCCCGGATCTCGGTGAAAAACTGTTTTTT. Protein product: CASSPDLGEKLFF.

The V gene is TRBV3-1 (or the pseudogene TRBV3-2), the J gene TRBJ1-4; a possible D gene is TRBD1 (6 bases). Germline-derived CDR1 and CDR2 are LGHDT and YNNKEL (reference sequence). This CDR3 comprises 15 residues. The V end lost 4 bases, the J end lost 7 bases, and 16 bases lay between the germline ends. Here the CDR3 DNA reads TGTGCCAGCAGCCCTCGGACAGCCGGGACTGAAAAACTGTTTTTT. Its protein is CASSPRTAGTEKLFF.

The CDR3 region has the DNA TGTGCCACCAGCGGGTTCTCTGGAAACACCATATATTTT. Its translation is CATSGFSGNTIYF. The V gene is TRBV15, the J gene TRBJ1-3; D not certain. The V gene lost 5 bases and the J gene lost 0 bases, with 5 bases spanning the gap. In germline, CDR1 is LNHNV, CDR2 YYDKDF (reference sequence). The CDR3 is 13 amino acids.

The V call is TRBV7-9, the J call TRBJ1-1; unclear D gene. Trimming shortened V by 5 bases and J by 0 bases, and 13 bases separated the two germline ends. CDR1 is SEHNR and CDR2 is FQNEAQ in the germline V gene (reference sequence). This CDR3 contains 15 residues. CDR3 bases: TGTGCCAGCAGCCCCCCCCGTACACTGAACACTGAAGCTTTCTTT. Translated: CASSPPRTLNTEAFF.

The J gene is TRBJ1-3, the V gene TRBV7-9; a possible D gene is TRBD1 (6 bases). V shed 5 bases and J shed 14 bases, with 22 bases lying between them. The germline V gene has CDR1 SEHNR and CDR2 FQNEAQ (reference sequence). The length of the CDR3 is 14 residues. CDR3 amino acids: CASSPNREVPGVYF. In nucleotides, the CDR3 is TGTGCCAGCAGCCCGAACAGGGAAGTCCCTGGAGTATATTTT.

This chain uses TRBV7-2 with TRBJ2-1; D remains unclear. This CDR3 has 15 residues. Germline CDR1 reads SGHTA; CDR2 reads FQGNSA. Trimming pared 5 bases from V and 4 bases from J, leaving 15 bases between. This chain's CDR3 is CASSLRRPSYNEQFF. The CDR3 DNA sequence: TGTGCCAGCAGCCTCAGACGGCCGTCTTACAATGAGCAGTTCTTC.

This CDR3 is CASRAGGGNSPLHF. CDR3 sequence (DNA): TGTGCCAGCAGGGCGGGGGGCGGAAATTCACCCCTCCACTTT. The V gene is TRBV2, the J gene TRBJ1-6, with D possibly being TRBD1 (6 bases). With 6 bases removed from V and 7 bases from J, the gap between germline ends came to 13 bases. This CDR3 has 14 amino acids. Germline CDR1 is SNHLY and CDR2 is FYNNEI.

The chain carries TRBV14 and TRBJ1-3; no firm D call. The V end was cut by 2 bases, the J end by 6 bases, with 2 bases between. Germline V gene sequence: CDR1 SGHDN, CDR2 FVKESK. The CDR3 contains 11 residues. CDR3 DNA: TGTGCCAGCAGCCAACTAAACACCATATATTTT. Protein sequence: CASSQLNTIYF.

The V and J genes are TRBV12-5 and TRBJ1-1; no clear D gene. The CDR3 contains 20 residues. Trimming removed 0 bases at V and 0 bases at J, with 23 bases between. The germline gives CDR1 LGHNT, CDR2 FRNRAP. This chain's CDR3 is CASGLVRKGGLQGMNTEAFF. The CDR3 DNA follows: TGTGCTAGTGGTTTGGTACGGAAGGGAGGGCTTCAAGGGATGAACACTGAAGCTTTCTTT.

This chain joins TRBV7-9 and TRBJ2-2; perhaps TRBD1 as D (5 bases). The V gene lost 3 bases and the J gene lost 10 bases, with 12 bases spanning the gap. In germline, CDR1 is SEHNR, CDR2 FQNEAQ (reference sequence). The CDR3 is 13 amino acids. Here the CDR3 DNA reads TGTGCCAGCAGCTTCTCAGGGATTATGGAGCTGTTTTTT. As protein: CASSFSGIMELFF.

The chain couples TRBV30 to TRBJ1-3, with no clear D. Germline loops: CDR1 GTSNPN, CDR2 SVGIG (reference sequence). The CDR3 loop spans 21 amino acids. V was trimmed by 2 bases and J by 0 bases, leaving 29 bases between them. DNA of the CDR3: TGTGCCTGGAGTCGCCTGGGCCTATTTAATGACAAGGGTCCCTCTGGAAACACCATATATTTT. It translates to CAWSRLGLFNDKGPSGNTIYF.